A single sample gave rise to the 10 T cell receptor beta chains below, sequenced in a study of T-cell memory formation after mild COVID-19. TCRdb used MiXCR to reprocess the 5' RACE reads, holding one entry per CDR3 protein. The sample has hundreds of thousands of distinct CDR3 sequences; 23% are singletons. What was sequenced was PBMCs or a T cell subset sorted from them (not recorded which). These receptors were collected from an adult woman who had mild COVID-19 (a few samples of this study predate the infection). Cell type and time point are not known.

This clonotype was seen repeatedly, ten times or more. The gene calls are TRBV12-3 or TRBV12-4 and TRBJ1-2, with a possible D match to TRBD1 (5 bases). CDR3 size: 13 residues. V lost 7 bases, J lost 9 bases, and 18 bases lay in between. The CDR3 region is CASNVQDLGRYTF. In DNA, the CDR3 is TGTGCCAGCAATGTACAGGATCTTGGTCGCTACACCTTC.

This clonotype was found a few times. The gene calls are TRBV7-9 and TRBJ2-5, with no clear D. Germline CDR1 is SEHNR and CDR2 is FQNEAQ (reference sequence). Trimming removed 7 bases from V and 3 bases from J, with 12 bases in between. The CDR3 has 13 amino acids. The CDR3 is CASNTPGEETQYF. The CDR3, as DNA: TGTGCCAGCAACACTCCCGGAGAAGAGACCCAGTACTTC.

The chain recombines TRBV7-2 with TRBJ2-3; possibly TRBD2 for D (7 bases). The V and J ends lost 4 bases and 5 bases respectively, with 19 bases between them. This CDR3 contains 16 residues. Germline loops: CDR1 SGHTA, CDR2 FQGNSA. The CDR3 region is CASSSRRGGALDTQYF. CDR3 DNA: TGTGCCAGCAGCTCACGAAGAGGGGGGGCATTAGATACGCAGTATTTT. Complete variable domain (other parts from reference TRBV7-2 and TRBJ2-3): GAGVSQSPSNKVTEKGKDVELRCDPISGHTALYWYRQSLGQGLEFLIYFQGNSAPDKSGLPSDRFSAERTGGSVSTLTIQRTQQEDSAVYLCASSSRRGGALDTQYFGPGTRLTVL.

This clonotype was counted a few times. The V and J genes are TRBV5-1 and TRBJ1-1, with a weak D call TRBD1 (5 bases). Germline loops: CDR1 SGHRS, CDR2 YFSETQ. The V gene lost 0 bases and the J gene lost 5 bases, with 11 bases spanning the gap. CDR3 length equals 14 residues. CDR3 nucleotides: TGCGCCAGCAGCTTGGAGGTCCGGACAACTGAAGCTTTCTTT. This translates into CASSLEVRTTEAFF.

The chain links TRBV9 to TRBJ2-3; D possibly uses TRBD1 or TRBD2 (5 bases each). This CDR3 has 16 amino acids. V was trimmed by 0 bases and J by 2 bases, leaving 13 bases between them. Germline loops: CDR1 SGDLS, CDR2 YYNGEE. CDR3: CASSVESGRPTDTQYF. CDR3 DNA sequence: TGTGCCAGCAGCGTAGAATCGGGACGCCCCACAGATACGCAGTATTTT.

This chain's CDR3 is CAISENRQGGETQYF. The CDR3 DNA sequence: TGTGCCATCAGTGAGAATAGACAGGGAGGAGAGACCCAGTACTTC. V is TRBV10-3 and J is TRBJ2-5, with D perhaps TRBD1 (7 bases). The CDR3 has 15 amino acids. V lost 2 bases and J lost 4, with 14 bases in between. Germline V gives CDR1 ENHRY, CDR2 SYGVKD.

This clonotype was detected a few times. J is TRBJ2-3 and V is TRBV5-1; 8 bases line up with TRBD1. The CDR3 length is 15 residues. Germline loops: CDR1 SGHRS, CDR2 YFSETQ. The ends lost 1 base at V and 11 bases at J; junction bases unmatched: 12. The CDR3 nucleotides read TGCGCCAGCAGCTTGCCCGCCAGCAGGGGGCAGGGGCAGTATTTT. Amino acid sequence: CASSLPASRGQGQYF.

The chain recombines TRBV7-2 with TRBJ1-5; D is ambiguous. Trimming pared 2 bases from V and 8 bases from J, leaving 13 bases between. Germline CDR1 SGHTA, CDR2 FQGNSA. The length of the CDR3 is 14 residues. Here the CDR3 reads CASSLSVQGKPQHF. CDR3 in DNA: TGTGCCAGCAGCTTATCTGTCCAAGGGAAGCCCCAGCATTTT.

This chain links TRBV6-5 with TRBJ1-5; a possible D gene is TRBD1 (5 bases). This CDR3 spans 14 amino acids. Germline CDR1 is MNHEY and CDR2 is SVGAGI. V lost 2 bases and J lost 4, with 9 bases in between. CDR3 sequence: CASSYDSGNQPQHF. CDR3 DNA sequence: TGTGCCAGCAGTTACGACAGTGGGAATCAGCCCCAGCATTTT.

The rearrangement joins TRBV9 to TRBJ2-1, with D possibly being TRBD2 (5 bases). Trimming cost V 0 bases and J 5 bases, with 15 bases left between them. The CDR3 loop spans 16 amino acids. The germline V gene has CDR1 SGDLS and CDR2 YYNGEE. The CDR3 reads CASSVASGLSNNEQFF. For the CDR3, the DNA is TGTGCCAGCAGCGTAGCAAGCGGACTCAGTAACAATGAGCAGTTCTTC.